This T cell receptor beta chain was identified during a study of response to subunit inactivated influenza vaccine. Via MiXCR, TCRdb re-called the RT-PCR reads, giving one row per CDR3 protein. In the table there are hundreds of thousands of distinct CDR3 sequences, around 25% of which are singletons. The CDR3 contains 14 residues. Germline assignment: CDR1 MNHNS and CDR2 SASEGT. V was pared by 6 bases and J by 8 bases, with 19 bases between. This clonotype was counted many times. The chain employs TRBV6-1 and TRBJ1-2; D call uncertain. Sequenced here: CD4+ T cells sorted from PBMCs, sampled less than 6 days after vaccination. The receptor was isolated from a man aged 50-59 years who received an inactivated influenza vaccine. CDR3 nucleotides: TGTGCCAGCAGAACGCCGGGAAACCCCTGGGGCTACACCTTC. It yields the protein CASRTPGNPWGYTF.